These 21 T cell receptor beta chains share one sample of origin, sequenced in a study of spatial heterogeneity in lung cancer. TCRdb re-derived calls from the 5' RACE reads in MiXCR, one entry per CDR3 protein. The sample consists of 13,000 or so distinct CDR3 sequences, 3% to 4% of them appearing once. Sample time point: sample taken at primary tumor resection. Unsorted samples of tumor, nontumor lung or frozen PBMC had their whole RNA sequenced. This material consisted of PBMCs, taken at surgery. The origin of the receptors is a male donor with early-stage non-small cell lung cancer.

In regard to this clonotype: In a library made to pick up alpha chains, this beta chain is a stray read with a size that means little. CDR3 nucleotides: TGTGCCAGCAGTAGACAGGGGAACCACGAGCAGTACTTC. Protein sequence: CASSRQGNHEQYF. The chain is built from TRBV6-2 or TRBV6-3 and TRBJ2-7; 8 positions agree with TRBD1. The CDR3 runs 13 residues. V trimming: 5 bases; J trimming: 5 bases; junction bases outside the gene matches: 5. Germline V gene sequence: CDR1 MNHEY, CDR2 SVGEGT.

To note about this clonotype: This beta chain is an unintended read in a library built for alpha chains; its size means little. The chain recombines TRBV11-3 with TRBJ2-1; tentative D call: TRBD2 (5 bases). The V end was cut by 5 bases, the J end by 2 bases, with 10 bases between. This CDR3 comprises 14 residues. In germline, CDR1 is SGHNT, CDR2 YENEEA. The CDR3 spells CASSSGAAYNEQFF. The CDR3 nucleotides are TGTGCCAGCAGCAGCGGAGCGGCCTACAATGAGCAGTTCTTC.

This clonotype has at least ten counts. With the library built for alpha chains, this beta chain is off target and its frequency is not meaningful. The chain is built from TRBV7-3 and TRBJ2-3; unclear D gene. Germline-derived CDR1 and CDR2 are SGHTA and FQGTGA. The CDR3 is made up of 13 amino acids. V was pared by 0 bases and J by 2 bases, with 3 bases between. The CDR3 here is CASSLTPTDTQYF. The CDR3 region has the DNA TGTGCCAGCAGCTTAACCCCCACAGATACGCAGTATTTT.

This clonotype was counted at least ten times. Since the library was made to target alpha chains, this beta chain is a stray read and its abundance is not meaningful. The genes are TRBV15 and TRBJ2-1; 12 nucleotides match TRBD2. The CDR3 runs 16 residues. Per germline, CDR1 LNHNV and CDR2 YYDKDF (reference sequence). J gave up 9 bases and V 4 bases, and 10 bases lay outside the gene matches. CDR3 sequence: CATSKLTSGRRGEQFF. The CDR3 coding sequence is TGTGCCACCAGCAAACTAACTAGCGGGAGGAGGGGTGAGCAGTTCTTC.

This clonotype was observed many times. Since the library was made to target alpha chains, this beta chain is a stray read and its abundance is not meaningful. V is TRBV20-1 and J is TRBJ1-5; D unresolved. This CDR3 is built from 13 residues. Germline lookup yields CDR1 DFQATT and CDR2 SNEGSKA (reference sequence). Deletions cut 3 bases from V and 2 bases from J, with 8 bases between. In DNA form, the CDR3 reads TGCAGTGCTAGGAGGGTGCGCAATCAGCCCCAGCATTTT. Protein sequence: CSARRVRNQPQHF.

The table lists this clonotype with many counts. This beta chain turned up in a library designed for alpha chains; as an off-target read, its abundance says little. The chain joins TRBV7-9 to TRBJ1-1; D might be TRBD1 (5 bases). V was cut by 0 bases and J by 3 bases, with 8 bases left in between. From germline, CDR1 is SEHNR and CDR2 FQNEAQ (reference sequence). This CDR3 has 14 residues. CDR3 region: CASSLAGDDTEAFF. CDR3 DNA: TGTGCCAGCAGCTTAGCGGGGGACGACACTGAAGCTTTCTTT.

This clonotype was detected ten times or more. Little can be read into the size of this beta chain, an off-target read in a library designed for alpha chains. The chain employs TRBV27 and TRBJ1-6, with D hard to call. CDR3 length: 14 amino acids. V dropped 8 bases and J dropped 7 bases, with 15 bases sitting between them. CDR1 MNHEY and CDR2 SMNVEV come from the germline V gene (reference sequence). The chain's CDR3 is CASPGEGYNSPLHF. DNA for the CDR3: TGTGCCAGCCCCGGGGAAGGGTACAATTCACCCCTCCACTTT.

This clonotype appeared many times. Within a library made for alpha chains, this beta chain is off target, and its count is uninformative. V is TRBV19 and J is TRBJ2-7; D ambiguous. Germline V lookup: CDR1 LNHDA, CDR2 SQIVND (reference sequence). Trimming took 5 bases from V and 2 from J, leaving 16 bases between them. The CDR3 runs 15 residues. The CDR3 nucleotides read TGTGCCAGTAGTTCCCCCAGCGAAAGAGCCTACGAGCAGTACTTC. Translating gives CASSSPSERAYEQYF. Full variable domain (missing parts from reference TRBV19 and TRBJ2-7): DGGITQSPKYLFRKEGQNVTLSCEQNLNHDAMYWYRQDPGQGLRLIYYSQIVNDFQKGDIAEGYSVSREKKESFPLTVTSAQKNPTAFYLCASSSPSERAYEQYFGPGTRLTVT.

This clonotype was recorded at least ten times. Since it is a stray read in a library aimed at alpha chains, this beta chain has a size that is not meaningful. J is TRBJ2-5 and V is TRBV30; a possible D gene is TRBD1 (6 bases). This CDR3 region has 12 residues. The ends were cut back, 7 bases at V and 5 bases at J, with 14 bases in the middle. Germline V CDR1 and CDR2: GTSNPN, SVGIG (reference sequence). CDR3 sequence: CALQGLGETQYF. CDR3 bases: TGTGCCTTGCAGGGGCTGGGGGAGACCCAGTACTTC.

Concerning this clonotype itself: The library was built for alpha chains, so this beta chain is an off-target read and its size means little. The CDR3 nucleotides are TGTGCCAGTAGTATGAGCGGGAGGTCTGGAAGCACAGATACGCAGTATTTT. It specifies CASSMSGRSGSTDTQYF. This chain connects TRBV19 to TRBJ2-3; 9 positions match TRBD2. Germline CDR1 and CDR2: LNHDA and SQIVND (reference sequence). The CDR3 extends over 17 amino acids. The junction had 7 bases not matched to a gene; V was cut back by 3 bases and J by 0 bases.

In this sample, this clonotype turned up many times. This beta chain is off target for a library built for alpha chains, so its abundance means little. The chain carries TRBV20-1 and TRBJ1-5; the D is unclear. V dropped 7 bases and J dropped 0 bases, with 13 bases sitting between them. CDR1 is DFQATT, CDR2 SNEGSKA, per germline (reference sequence). The CDR3 sequence is 14 residues long. CDR3 amino acids: CSVEVRYSNQPQHF. In nucleotides, the CDR3 is TGCAGTGTAGAGGTCCGGTATAGCAATCAGCCCCAGCATTTT.

This clonotype was recorded many times. This beta chain is a stray sequence in a library constructed for alpha chains; its clone size is not meaningful. The rearrangement joins TRBV10-1 to TRBJ2-1; weak D call: TRBD1 (6 bases). The CDR3 is 13 amino acids. Trimming pared 6 bases from V and 7 bases from J, leaving 13 bases between. Per germline, CDR1 WNHNN and CDR2 SYGVQD (reference sequence). CDR3 in amino acids: CASSTGQTNEQFF. CDR3 nucleotide sequence: TGCGCCAGCAGCACAGGACAGACGAATGAGCAGTTCTTC.

This clonotype was seen many times. The library was prepared for alpha chains; this beta chain is a stray read, so its frequency means little. The chain recombines TRBV19 with TRBJ1-5; D is perhaps TRBD1 (5 bases). The V and J ends lost 3 bases and 9 bases respectively, with 15 bases between them. Germline V gene sequence: CDR1 LNHDA, CDR2 SQIVND (reference sequence). The CDR3 has 14 residues. The chain's CDR3 is CASSMQGGGRPQHF. In DNA, the CDR3 is TGTGCCAGTAGTATGCAGGGAGGCGGGAGGCCCCAGCATTTT. The full variable domain, its missing parts supplied by reference TRBV19 and TRBJ1-5, is DGGITQSPKYLFRKEGQNVTLSCEQNLNHDAMYWYRQDPGQGLRLIYYSQIVNDFQKGDIAEGYSVSREKKESFPLTVTSAQKNPTAFYLCASSMQGGGRPQHFGDGTRLSIL.

Ten or more counts support this clonotype. Because the library targeted alpha chains, this beta chain is an off-target read whose size means little. The CDR3 region has the DNA TGTGCCAGCAGGCCAGGGGACTATGGCTACACCTTC. As protein: CASRPGDYGYTF. This chain uses TRBV6-1 with TRBJ1-2; TRBD1 might be the D (6 bases). The CDR3 is made up of 12 amino acids. Trimming stripped 6 bases from V and 3 bases from J, with 8 bases between. Per the germline V gene, CDR1 is MNHNS and CDR2 is SASEGT.

This clonotype was picked up many times. For a library built for alpha chains, this beta chain is a stray read; little rests on its size. V gene TRBV7-6 combines with J gene TRBJ2-2; the D gene is possibly TRBD1 (6 bases). The germline gives CDR1 SGHVS, CDR2 FNYEAQ. The CDR3 loop spans 14 amino acids. The V end was cut by 5 bases, the J end by 2 bases, with 9 bases between. CDR3 nucleotide sequence: TGTGCCAGCAGCCACAGGGTTAACACCGGGGAGCTGTTTTTT. Translated: CASSHRVNTGELFF.

This clonotype appeared a few times. Since it is a stray read in a library aimed at alpha chains, this beta chain has a size that is not meaningful. The chain carries TRBV7-2 and TRBJ1-1; 7 bases agree with TRBD1. After removal of 1 base from V and 2 bases from J, the junction contained 4 bases not matched to a gene. CDR1 and CDR2 from the germline V gene are SGHTA and FQGNSA. CDR3 size: 15 residues. CDR3: CASSLVTGSNTEAFF. CDR3 nucleotide sequence: TGTGCCAGCAGCTTAGTGACAGGGTCTAACACTGAAGCTTTCTTT.

This clonotype appeared many times. This beta chain is a stray sequence in a library constructed for alpha chains; its clone size is not meaningful. V gene TRBV7-2 combines with J gene TRBJ2-7; no reliable D call. The CDR3 sequence is 14 residues long. Germline V gives CDR1 SGHTA, CDR2 FQGNSA. The germline V and J ends were trimmed by 1 base and 2 bases, with 9 bases remaining between them. The DNA for the CDR3 is TGTGCCAGCAGCTTAGGGGTCAGCCCCTACGAGCAGTACTTC. Protein product: CASSLGVSPYEQYF.

This clonotype has at least ten counts. The size of this beta chain means little, since it is a stray read in a library made for alpha chains. The chain has TRBV6-1 and TRBJ2-2; maybe TRBD2 (6 bases). Germline V gene sequence: CDR1 MNHNS, CDR2 SASEGT. The V and J ends lost 9 bases and 6 bases respectively, with 20 bases between them. The CDR3 is 15 residues long. Here the CDR3 reads CASEKGVGEAGELFF. The CDR3 bases are TGTGCCAGTGAAAAGGGTGTGGGGGAGGCCGGGGAGCTGTTTTTT.

This clonotype was picked up many times. With the library built for alpha chains, this beta chain is off target and its frequency is not meaningful. V gene TRBV5-5 combines with J gene TRBJ2-6; D tentatively reads TRBD1 or TRBD2 (5 bases each). This CDR3 region has 17 residues. V gave up 4 bases and J gave up 6 bases, with 20 bases separating them. Per germline, CDR1 SGHKS and CDR2 YYEKEE (reference sequence). The CDR3 here is CASSHSPGLWSANVLTF. In DNA, the CDR3 is TGTGCCAGCAGCCATTCCCCGGGGCTCTGGTCGGCCAACGTCCTGACTTTC.

This clonotype was seen ten or more times. This beta chain slipped into a library made for alpha chains as a stray read, so its size is not meaningful. The V call is TRBV7-2, the J call TRBJ2-5; D tentatively fits TRBD1 or TRBD2 (5 bases each). Germline V lookup: CDR1 SGHTA, CDR2 FQGNSA. Trimming stripped 5 bases from V and 7 bases from J, with 23 bases between. There are 16 residues in the CDR3. CDR3 DNA sequence: TGTGCCAGCAGCCTTTATGGGGCCGGTCTTGGGGGGACCCAGTACTTC. Its protein product is CASSLYGAGLGGTQYF. The whole variable domain, remainder taken from reference TRBV7-2 and TRBJ2-5, is GAGVSQSPSNKVTEKGKDVELRCDPISGHTALYWYRQSLGQGLEFLIYFQGNSAPDKSGLPSDRFSAERTGGSVSTLTIQRTQQEDSAVYLCASSLYGAGLGGTQYFGPGTRLLVL.

This clonotype was recorded a few times. Within a library made for alpha chains, this beta chain is off target, and its count is uninformative. The CDR3 reads CASSGQGGEPQHF. In DNA form, the CDR3 reads TGTGCCAGCAGTGGACAGGGCGGAGAGCCCCAGCATTTT. The rearrangement joins TRBV2 to TRBJ1-5, with 7 bases aligning to TRBD1. With 4 bases clipped from V and 8 bases from J, the junction kept 5 bases outside the gene matches. The CDR3 totals 13 residues. Per germline, CDR1 SNHLY and CDR2 FYNNEI.